The TCR beta chain under discussion was sequenced for a study of shared clonotypes between healthy human individuals. V lost 4 bases, J lost 7 bases, and 11 bases lay in between. Per germline, CDR1 ENHRY and CDR2 SYGVKD. The CDR3 runs to 12 residues. Donors included only healthy HIV-negative adults lacking recent acute infections or vaccinations. Tens of millions of PBMCs served as the genomic DNA source for unsorted samples. This clone was picked up many times. Profiled with immunoSEQ multiplex PCR; TCRdb holds only in-frame clones, not every one. The sample has about 450,000 clones; about 85% are singletons.

The sample consisted of PBMCs. The receptor's source is a middle-aged woman in good health. Some clones in this sample may be carry-over from other donors' samples. V is TRBV10-3 and J is TRBJ2-7, with D perhaps TRBD1 or TRBD2 (5 bases each). CDR3 bases: TGTGCCATCAGTGCCCAGGGCGGGGAGCAGTACTTC. Protein product: CAISAQGGEQYF.